This passage covers 21 T cell receptor beta chains from one sample sequenced in a study of molecular identifiers for immune sequencing clone quantification. TCRdb re-called the PCR reads with MiXCR, one entry per CDR3 protein. The table has 85,000 to 100,000 distinct CDR3 sequences, approximately 24% seen once. The sequencing input was naive CD8+ T cells from blood, with Jurkat cell RNA spiked in. The sample's subset: FACS-sorted CD8+CD4-CCR7+CD45RA+ naive T cells. Source of these receptors: a human donor in good health. Some libraries in this study had Jurkat cell RNA spiked in.

The sample holds a few counts of this clonotype. J is TRBJ1-4 and V is TRBV12-3 or TRBV12-4; possible D gene TRBD1, 5 bases. The V and J ends lost 9 bases and 8 bases respectively, with 19 bases between them. The CDR3 runs to 14 residues. The CDR3 DNA reads as TGTGCCAGTCGGGATGAGGGGCCTGGGGAAAAACTGTTTTTT. This gives the protein CASRDEGPGEKLFF.

The gene calls are TRBV12-3 or TRBV12-4 and TRBJ1-2; D not certain. Deletions cut 5 bases from V and 2 bases from J, with 12 bases between. The CDR3 spans 14 residues. In DNA form, the CDR3 reads TGTGCCAGCAGTCCCCTCGGCGGAAACTATGGCTACACCTTC. This sequence encodes CASSPLGGNYGYTF.

This clonotype appeared a few times. The chain couples TRBV5-5 to TRBJ2-5; weak D call: TRBD2 (6 bases). This CDR3 spans 14 amino acids. Germline CDR1 and CDR2: SGHKS and YYEKEE (reference sequence). V was shortened by 0 bases and J by 5 bases, with 11 bases between the two germline ends. The CDR3 DNA reads TGTGCCAGCAGCTTGGAGCTAGCGTCTGAGACCCAGTACTTC. Its translation: CASSLELASETQYF.

In the case of this clonotype: A much larger clone sits a single nucleotide away, making a read error possible. J is TRBJ2-1 and V is TRBV27, with 13 bases that match TRBD2. Germline-derived CDR1 and CDR2 are MNHEY and SMNVEV (reference sequence). CDR3 length: 17 residues. V trimming: 5 bases; J trimming: 3 bases; junction bases outside the gene matches: 7. The CDR3: CASSLRLAGGCYNEQFF. The DNA of the CDR3 is TGTGCCAGCAGTCTTAGACTAGCGGGGGGTTGCTACAATGAGCAGTTCTTC.

The rearrangement joins TRBV28 to TRBJ2-1; 11 positions match TRBD2. The V gene end was trimmed by 6 bases and the J gene end by 5 bases; junction bases not matched to a gene: 3. Germline-derived CDR1 and CDR2 are MDHEN and SYDVKM. The CDR3 loop spans 14 amino acids. The CDR3 region is CASRLAGVNNEQFF. The CDR3, as DNA: TGTGCCAGCAGACTAGCGGGAGTCAACAATGAGCAGTTCTTC.

Comment on this clonotype: Given a much more abundant clone one base away, this may be a read error. V gene TRBV10-3 combines with J gene TRBJ2-3; 9 bases agree with TRBD1. V lost 6 bases and J lost 1; bases outside the gene matches: 5. The CDR3 extends over 15 amino acids. CDR1 ENHRY and CDR2 SYGVKD come from the germline V gene. CDR3 nucleotides: TGTGCCATCAGGGGACAGGGACTTGGCACAGATACGCAGTATTTT. Amino acids: CAIRGQGLGTDTQYF.

At least ten counts were recorded for this clonotype. CDR3 DNA sequence: TGTGCCAGCAGCTTCACTTCCTACGAGCAGTACTTC. Translation gives CASSFTSYEQYF. The rearrangement uses TRBV5-5 and TRBJ2-7, with no clear D. The germline gives CDR1 SGHKS, CDR2 YYEKEE (reference sequence). The ends were cut back, 2 bases at V and 1 base at J, with 4 bases in the middle. The CDR3 runs 12 residues.

Turning to this clonotype: A much larger clone differs from this one at a single base, so this may be a read error. The gene calls are TRBV4-3 and TRBJ1-1; a weak D match, TRBD1 (5 bases). The V gene's germline CDR1 is LGHNA and CDR2 YSLEER. This CDR3 is 15 amino acids long. The CDR3 reads CVSSQEAVRAIEAFF. The CDR3 DNA follows: TGCGTCAGCAGCCAAGAGGCGGTCAGGGCGATTGAAGCTTTCTTT.

Only one count was recorded for this clonotype. This could be a read error, since a much larger clone is one nucleotide away. CDR3 DNA sequence: TGCGCCAGCAGTCGCCTACTAGCGGGAGTCTGCGAGCAGTACTTC. This codes for CASSRLLAGVCEQYF. This chain connects TRBV23-1 to TRBJ2-7, with TRBD2 matching over 11 bases. TRBV23-1 is flagged as an ORF with uncertain function. J was trimmed by 6 bases and V by 4 bases; bases with no gene match: 8. The CDR3 sequence is 15 residues long.

Many counts were recorded for this clonotype. J is TRBJ2-7 and V is TRBV27, with 12 bases aligning to TRBD2. This CDR3 is built from 14 residues. CDR1 is MNHEY and CDR2 is SMNVEV in the germline V gene (reference sequence). Losses at the gene ends were 7 bases for V and 7 bases for J; bases not matched to a gene: 8. The CDR3 is CASKLTSGSKEQYF. CDR3 DNA sequence: TGTGCCAGCAAACTGACTAGCGGGAGCAAGGAGCAGTACTTC.

This clonotype was recorded many times. V and J are TRBV7-9 and TRBJ2-7; 8 positions agree with TRBD1. Germline CDR1 SEHNR, CDR2 FQNEAQ (reference sequence). There are 13 residues in the CDR3. Trimming took 5 bases from V and 4 from J; bases not matched to a gene: 4. CDR3 DNA sequence: TGTGCCAGCAGCACGGACAGGGTGTACGAGCAGTACTTC. This codes for CASSTDRVYEQYF.

There are a few counts of this clonotype. The chain carries TRBV9 and TRBJ1-3, with D unresolved. Per the germline V gene, CDR1 is SGDLS and CDR2 is YYNGEE. This CDR3 region has 16 residues. V dropped 0 bases and J dropped 0 bases, with 10 bases sitting between them. The CDR3 here is CASSVGERPSGNTIYF. The DNA of the CDR3 is TGTGCCAGCAGCGTAGGCGAACGGCCCTCTGGAAACACCATATATTTT.

As for this clonotype: The junction differs from germline at one of its ends, possibly a read error. This rearrangement joins TRBV7-6 to TRBJ1-1; 7 bases are a match to TRBD1. The CDR3 has 14 amino acids. Germline assignment: CDR1 SGHVS and CDR2 FNYEAQ. CDR3 in amino acids: CASSLEGQAGEALF. The CDR3 bases are TGTGCCAGCAGCTTGGAAGGACAGGCCGGAGAAGCTCTCTTT.

This clonotype has at least ten counts. The genes are TRBV7-6 and TRBJ1-6; TRBD1 matches 8 bases. V was clipped by 5 bases and J by 7 bases; unmatched bases: 10. This CDR3 is built from 16 residues. Germline-derived CDR1 and CDR2 are SGHVS and FNYEAQ. The CDR3 sequence is CASSLMKGQDNSPLHF. CDR3 nucleotide sequence: TGTGCCAGCAGCCTCATGAAGGGACAGGACAATTCACCCCTCCACTTT.

This clonotype was seen ten or more times. This chain joins TRBV9 and TRBJ2-7; TRBD2 aligns across 8 bases. The CDR3 spans 14 residues. Trimming at V came to 1 base and at J to 4 bases, leaving 4 bases not matched to a gene. CDR1 and CDR2 from the germline V gene are SGDLS and YYNGEE. CDR3 sequence reads: CASSVTSGGYEQYF. The CDR3 bases are TGTGCCAGCAGCGTAACCAGCGGGGGTTACGAGCAGTACTTC.

Regarding this clonotype: One base away lies a much larger clone, so this may be a sequencing read error. The V and J genes are TRBV6-6 and TRBJ1-1; 12 nucleotides align to TRBD1. This CDR3 spans 17 amino acids. Germline CDR1 and CDR2: MNHNY and SVGAGI (reference sequence). J lost 1 base, V lost 2 bases, and 5 bases had no gene match. The CDR3 nucleotides are TGTGCCAGCAGTTACCCTTGGGACAGGGGGCAGAACACTGAAGCTTTCTTT. It is translated as CASSYPWDRGQNTEAFF.

This clonotype was detected many times. The rearrangement links TRBV15 to TRBJ2-3, with no clear D. Germline-derived CDR1 and CDR2 are LNHNV and YYDKDF (reference sequence). The CDR3 extends over 16 amino acids. The V end was cut by 3 bases, the J end by 4 bases, with 17 bases between. The CDR3 DNA reads TGTGCCACCAGCAGGGCGCGGAGCCGTGAAGCAGATACGCAGTATTTT. It yields the protein CATSRARSREADTQYF.

At least ten counts were recorded for this clonotype. The chain recombines TRBV6-2 or TRBV6-3 with TRBJ2-7, with TRBD2 as a possible D gene (5 bases). The CDR3 contains 12 residues. V lost 7 bases and J 3 bases, leaving 10 bases between the germline ends. Germline-derived CDR1 and CDR2 are MNHEY and SVGEGT. CDR3 sequence reads: CASKYSGYEQYF. The CDR3 DNA reads as TGTGCCAGCAAATACAGCGGCTACGAGCAGTACTTC.

Remarks on this clonotype: A much larger clone is a single base away; this may be a read error. This chain links TRBV12-3 or TRBV12-4 with TRBJ1-1; maybe TRBD1 (5 bases). This CDR3 comprises 13 residues. The CDR3, as DNA: TGTGCCAGCAGCTTTGGGGGTTGGACTGGAGCTTTCTTT. Encoded protein: CASSFGGWTGAFF.

In this sample, this clonotype turned up many times. The V gene is TRBV5-4, the J gene TRBJ1-1; 12 bases line up with TRBD1. Germline V lookup: CDR1 SGHNT, CDR2 YYREEE (reference sequence). Trimming took 6 bases from V and 4 from J; bases not matched to a gene: 4. CDR3 size: 14 residues. The CDR3 is CASNTGQGATEAFF. The CDR3, as DNA: TGTGCCAGCAACACGGGACAGGGGGCCACTGAAGCTTTCTTT.

With respect to this clonotype: Being one base from a much bigger clone, this may be a read error. The chain employs TRBV7-9 and TRBJ2-7, with D unresolved. V was trimmed by 5 bases and J by 1 base, leaving 15 bases between them. The V gene's germline CDR1 is SEHNR and CDR2 FQNEAQ (reference sequence). The CDR3 is made up of 15 amino acids. CDR3: CASSPGWGPSYEQYF. In nucleotides, the CDR3 is TGTGCCAGCAGCCCGGGTTGGGGTCCGTCCTACGAGCAGTACTTC.